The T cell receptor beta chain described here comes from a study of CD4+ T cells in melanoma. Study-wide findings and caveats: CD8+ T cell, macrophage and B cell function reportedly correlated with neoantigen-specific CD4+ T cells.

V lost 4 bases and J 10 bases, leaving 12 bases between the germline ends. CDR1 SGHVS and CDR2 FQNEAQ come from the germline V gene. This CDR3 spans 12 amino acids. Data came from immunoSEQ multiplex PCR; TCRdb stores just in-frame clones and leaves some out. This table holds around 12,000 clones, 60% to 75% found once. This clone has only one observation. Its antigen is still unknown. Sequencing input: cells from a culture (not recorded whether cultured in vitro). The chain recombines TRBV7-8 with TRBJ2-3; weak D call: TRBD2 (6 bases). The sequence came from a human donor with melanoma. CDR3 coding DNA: TGTGCCAGCAGCTACCGGGACTTGGCGCAGTATTTT. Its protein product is CASSYRDLAQYF. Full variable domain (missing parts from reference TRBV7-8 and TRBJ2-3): GAGVSQSPRYKVAKRGQDVALRCDPISGHVSLFWYQQALGQGPEFLTYFQNEAQLDKSGLPSDRFFAERPEGSVSTLKIQRTQQEDSAVYLCASSYRDLAQYFGPGTRLTVL.